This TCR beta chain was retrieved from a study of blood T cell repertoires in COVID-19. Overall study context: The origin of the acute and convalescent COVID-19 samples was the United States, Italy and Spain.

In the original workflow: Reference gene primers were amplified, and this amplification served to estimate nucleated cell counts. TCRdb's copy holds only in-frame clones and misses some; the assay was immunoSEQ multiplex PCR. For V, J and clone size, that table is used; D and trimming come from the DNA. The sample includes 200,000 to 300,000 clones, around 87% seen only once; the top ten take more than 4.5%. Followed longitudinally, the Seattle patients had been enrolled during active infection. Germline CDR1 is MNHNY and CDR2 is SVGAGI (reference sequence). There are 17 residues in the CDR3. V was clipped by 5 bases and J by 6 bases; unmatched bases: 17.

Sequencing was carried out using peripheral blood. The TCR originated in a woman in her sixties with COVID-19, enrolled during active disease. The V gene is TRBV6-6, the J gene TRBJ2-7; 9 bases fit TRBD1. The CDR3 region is CASSPLGVTGGIGEQYF. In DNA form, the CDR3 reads TGTGCCAGCAGTCCCCTTGGGGTGACAGGGGGAATTGGCGAGCAGTACTTC.